The 20 T cell receptor beta chains below were found in one sample sequenced in a study of siplizumab effects on memory and regulatory T cells. Some clones are missing from TCRdb's copy, which holds only in-frame ones; the method was immunoSEQ multiplex PCR. Of more than 75,000 clones listed, approximately 94% are singletons. Sequencing was done on a sample of CD8+ T cells sorted from blood. The receptors shown here come from a human donor in good health.

The V gene is TRBV7-9, the J gene TRBJ2-2; D is possibly TRBD1 (6 bases). The ends were cut back, 4 bases at V and 6 bases at J, with 9 bases in the middle. Germline CDR1 SEHNR, CDR2 FQNEAQ (reference sequence). This CDR3 is 13 amino acids long. The CDR3 loop reads CASSSDSSGELFF. CDR3 sequence (DNA): TGTGCCAGCAGCTCGGACAGCTCCGGGGAGCTGTTTTTT.

The chain has TRBV28 and TRBJ2-7, with D maybe TRBD2 (6 bases). Germline loops: CDR1 MDHEN, CDR2 SYDVKM. The V end was cut by 6 bases, the J end by 1 base, with 16 bases between. The CDR3 length is 15 residues. Here the CDR3 DNA reads TGTGCCAGCAGCCTGAGGGGTCGGGAGTCCTACGAGCAGTACTTC. It codes for CASSLRGRESYEQYF. The entire variable domain, with the rest obtained from reference TRBV28 and TRBJ2-7, is as follows: DVKVTQSSRYLVKRTGEKVFLECVQDMDHENMFWYRQDPGLGLRLIYFSYDVKMKEKGDIPEGYSVSREKKERFSLILESASTNQTSMYLCASSLRGRESYEQYFGPGTRLTVT.

The chain is built from TRBV6-1 and TRBJ1-2, with D uncertain. Per germline, CDR1 MNHNS and CDR2 SASEGT. V gave up 2 bases and J gave up 2 bases, with 3 bases separating them. CDR3 size: 12 residues. Here the CDR3 DNA reads TGTGCCAGCAGTGAAAGAAACTATGGCTACACCTTC. Amino acid sequence: CASSERNYGYTF.

The chain combines TRBV9 with TRBJ2-1; D is uncertain. The V and J ends lost 4 bases and 8 bases respectively, with 19 bases between them. The CDR3 loop spans 15 amino acids. The V gene's germline CDR1 is SGDLS and CDR2 YYNGEE. This chain's CDR3 is CASSPRWLSGDEQFF. The CDR3 nucleotides read TGTGCCAGCAGCCCGAGGTGGCTATCCGGCGATGAGCAGTTCTTC.

This chain connects TRBV15 to TRBJ1-3; D possibly corresponds to TRBD1 (6 bases). Germline CDR1 LNHNV, CDR2 YYDKDF (reference sequence). The CDR3 consists of 15 residues. V was shortened by 2 bases and J by 4 bases, with 12 bases between the two germline ends. CDR3 DNA sequence: TGTGCCACCAGCAGATATACAGGGCTGGGAAACACCATATATTTT. It is translated as CATSRYTGLGNTIYF.

This clone was seen more than once but under ten times. This chain uses TRBV11-3 with TRBJ2-4; D might be TRBD2 (7 bases). V was clipped by 2 bases and J by 9 bases, with 17 bases between them. Germline loops: CDR1 SGHNT, CDR2 YENEEA. The CDR3 length is 15 residues. CDR3 nucleotide sequence: TGTGCCAGCAGCTTACTGTCCGGGGGCGGGAGCATTCAGTACTTC. Protein sequence: CASSLLSGGGSIQYF. Looking up the rest from reference TRBV11-3 and TRBJ2-4 gives the full variable domain: EAGVVQSPRYKIIEKKQPVAFWCNPISGHNTLYWYLQNLGQGPELLIRYENEEAVDDSQLPKDRFSAERLKGVDSTLKIQPAELGDSAVYLCASSLLSGGGSIQYFGAGTRLSVL.

The chain uses TRBV30 and TRBJ2-3; tentative D call: TRBD2 (6 bases). Germline V gene sequence: CDR1 GTSNPN, CDR2 SVGIG (reference sequence). The length of the CDR3 is 15 residues. The germline V and J ends were trimmed by 0 bases and 5 bases, with 15 bases remaining between them. For the CDR3, the DNA is TGTGCCTGGAGTGTCGGGGCGGGGCTCGGAGATACGCAGTATTTT. It specifies CAWSVGAGLGDTQYF.

The V gene is TRBV27, the J gene TRBJ2-3; D might be TRBD2 (6 bases). CDR1 MNHEY and CDR2 SMNVEV come from the germline V gene (reference sequence). V was trimmed by 4 bases and J by 2 bases, leaving 10 bases between them. The CDR3 covers 14 residues. In DNA form, the CDR3 reads TGTGCCAGCAGTTGGGACTCGACCACAGATACGCAGTATTTT. As protein: CASSWDSTTDTQYF.

This clone occurred once. This chain links TRBV9 with TRBJ1-5; 7 bases fit TRBD1. The trim removed 0 bases at V and 0 bases at J, leaving 12 bases unmatched. In germline, CDR1 is SGDLS, CDR2 YYNGEE. The CDR3 is made up of 19 amino acids. The CDR3 is CASSVVRYGTDYSNQPQHF. CDR3 DNA sequence: TGTGCCAGCAGCGTAGTGCGGTATGGGACAGACTATAGCAATCAGCCCCAGCATTTT.

A few counts support this clone. The V gene is TRBV11-2, the J gene TRBJ1-3; the D is unclear. V lost 5 bases and J lost 0, with 11 bases in between. Germline V lookup: CDR1 SGHAT, CDR2 FQNNGV. This CDR3 has 15 residues. CDR3 nucleotide sequence: TGTGCCAGCAGCCCAGATGATGGCTCTGGAAACACCATATATTTT. Its translation is CASSPDDGSGNTIYF.

The V call is TRBV19, the J call TRBJ2-7; 11 bases are a match to TRBD2. Losses at the gene ends were 4 bases for V and 1 base for J; bases not matched to a gene: 6. Germline loops: CDR1 LNHDA, CDR2 SQIVND (reference sequence). The CDR3 loop spans 16 amino acids. The CDR3 sequence is CASSTLAGGRSYEQYF. The CDR3 region has the DNA TGTGCCAGTAGTACCCTAGCGGGGGGCCGGTCCTACGAGCAGTACTTC.

The chain carries TRBV2 and TRBJ2-7; TRBD2 agrees at 11 bases. This CDR3 comprises 17 residues. The germline V gene encodes CDR1 SNHLY and CDR2 FYNNEI. V shed 4 bases, J shed 3 bases, and the junction held 11 bases outside the gene matches. The CDR3 spells CASSAGTSGARGYEQYF. Here the CDR3 DNA reads TGTGCCAGCAGTGCCGGGACTAGCGGAGCTCGCGGCTACGAGCAGTACTTC.

The gene calls are TRBV7-2 and TRBJ1-2, with D hard to call. The V gene's germline CDR1 is SGHTA and CDR2 FQGNSA. CDR3 size: 13 residues. Trimming removed 2 bases at V and 5 bases at J, with 9 bases between. This CDR3 reads CASSLPDRYGYTF. As DNA, the CDR3 is TGTGCCAGCAGCTTACCGGACCGTTATGGCTACACCTTC. Full variable domain (outside the CDR3, taken from reference TRBV7-2 and TRBJ1-2): GAGVSQSPSNKVTEKGKDVELRCDPISGHTALYWYRQSLGQGLEFLIYFQGNSAPDKSGLPSDRFSAERTGGSVSTLTIQRTQQEDSAVYLCASSLPDRYGYTFGSGTRLTVV.

This clone appeared once. The chain carries TRBV5-6 and TRBJ1-2; possible D gene TRBD1, 5 bases. V lost 4 bases and J lost 8, with 12 bases in between. Germline CDR1 and CDR2: SGHDT and YYEEEE. The length of the CDR3 is 12 residues. The CDR3 protein is CASSLGGNGYTF. The CDR3 DNA sequence: TGTGCCAGCAGCCTCGGGGGGAACGGCTACACCTTC.

V usage is TRBV2 and J usage is TRBJ2-4, with D unclear. This CDR3 is 10 amino acids long. V was trimmed by 1 base and J by 12 bases, leaving 4 bases between them. Germline V gives CDR1 SNHLY, CDR2 FYNNEI. CDR3 region: CASSEGAQYF. For the CDR3, the DNA is TGTGCCAGCAGTGAAGGGGCTCAGTACTTC.

The chain employs TRBV9 and TRBJ2-6; the D is unclear. This CDR3 contains 17 residues. Trimming cost V 0 bases and J 0 bases, with 10 bases left between them. Germline CDR1 and CDR2: SGDLS and YYNGEE. CDR3 coding DNA: TGTGCCAGCAGCGTAGGTGGCGGAGTCTCTGGGGCCAACGTCCTGACTTTC. Its protein product is CASSVGGGVSGANVLTF.

As concerns this clone: Other DNA variants within this sample encode the same CDR3. The genes are TRBV19 and TRBJ2-7; D not certain. V lost 2 bases and J 3 bases, leaving 8 bases between the germline ends. This CDR3 contains 13 residues. Germline values: CDR1 LNHDA, CDR2 SQIVND (reference sequence). This CDR3 is CASSISLNYEQYF. CDR3 coding DNA: TGTGCCAGTAGTATATCTCTCAACTACGAGCAGTACTTC.

The chain is built from TRBV27 and TRBJ1-3; TRBD1 matches 12 bases. The CDR3 is made up of 16 amino acids. Germline CDR1 is MNHEY and CDR2 is SMNVEV (reference sequence). Trimming removed 10 bases from V and 3 bases from J; junction bases left unmatched: 10. In nucleotides, the CDR3 is TGTGCCACCTCTCCGGGACAGGGGGCGCTTGGAAACACCATATATTTT. Translating it yields CATSPGQGALGNTIYF.

This chain's CDR3 is CASSLNPTYEQYF. The CDR3 region has the DNA TGTGCCAGCAGTCTTAACCCAACCTACGAGCAGTACTTC. The rearrangement links TRBV27 to TRBJ2-7; unclear D gene. The CDR3 contains 13 residues. Germline CDR1 is MNHEY and CDR2 is SMNVEV (reference sequence). Trimming left V 5 bases short and J 2 bases short, with 10 bases between.

The CDR3 DNA sequence: TGCGCCAGCAGCCAAGATGCGGTATCCGGCTACGAGCAGTACTTC. Protein sequence: CASSQDAVSGYEQYF. The rearrangement joins TRBV4-1 to TRBJ2-7, with D hard to call. In germline, CDR1 is MGHRA, CDR2 YSYEKL. The CDR3 runs to 15 residues. V dropped 0 bases and J dropped 3 bases, with 12 bases sitting between them.